Below, 25 T cell receptor beta chains from the same sample are listed, as sequenced in a study of blood T cell repertoires in COVID-19. Generated by immunoSEQ multiplex PCR, the TCRdb table keeps only in-frame clones and is missing some. Counted here are approximately 300,000 clones, approximately 90% occurring once; the ten biggest clones make up almost 4%. Sequences were obtained from PBMCs or T cells enriched from blood (not recorded which). Source of these receptors: a woman aged 30 to 39 who had been exposed to COVID-19.

The chain combines TRBV5-8 with TRBJ2-7; TRBD2 is a possible D gene (5 bases). Per the germline V gene, CDR1 is SGHTS and CDR2 is YDEGEE. Trimming stripped 1 base from V and 11 bases from J, with 19 bases between. The CDR3 runs 14 residues. CDR3 protein: CASSLQSSGKKKYF. CDR3 nucleotide sequence: TGTGCCAGCAGCTTGCAGTCCAGCGGAAAAAAAAAGTACTTC.

The gene calls are TRBV18 and TRBJ2-6; the match to TRBD1 covers 9 bases. In germline, CDR1 is KGHSH, CDR2 LQKENI. The CDR3 spans 18 residues. Trimming at V came to 4 bases and at J to 3 bases, leaving 10 bases not matched to a gene. The CDR3 protein is CASSLTPGQGSGANVLTF. The DNA for the CDR3 is TGTGCCAGCTCACTAACCCCAGGACAGGGGAGTGGGGCCAACGTCCTGACTTTC. Based on the CDR3 plus reference TRBV18 and TRBJ2-6, the full variable domain is NAGVMQNPRHLVRRRGQEARLRCSPMKGHSHVYWYRQLPEEGLKFMVYLQKENIIDESGMPKERFSAEFPKEGPSILRIQQVVRGDSAAYFCASSLTPGQGSGANVLTFGAGSRLTVL.

CDR3 loop: CASSPRGLAGASYEQYF. As DNA, the CDR3 is TGTGCCAGCAGCCCCCGGGGACTAGCGGGGGCATCCTACGAGCAGTACTTC. This chain links TRBV7-9 with TRBJ2-7, with 14 positions matching TRBD2. The CDR3 loop spans 17 amino acids. V gave up 5 bases and J gave up 1 base; unmatched junction bases: 7. Germline V gene lookup returns CDR1 SEHNR and CDR2 FQNEAQ (reference sequence).

The rearrangement joins TRBV19 to TRBJ1-5; 7 nucleotides align to TRBD1. The CDR3 spans 13 residues. Trimming removed 4 bases from V and 7 bases from J; junction bases left unmatched: 4. Germline assignment: CDR1 LNHDA and CDR2 SQIVND (reference sequence). CDR3 sequence reads: CASSRQGGQPQHF. CDR3 DNA sequence: TGTGCCAGTAGTAGGCAGGGGGGACAGCCCCAGCATTTT.

This chain connects TRBV6-5 to TRBJ1-5, with 7 bases aligning to TRBD1. The CDR3 spans 14 residues. CDR1 is MNHEY, CDR2 SVGAGI, per germline. Trimming took 4 bases from V and 6 from J; bases not matched to a gene: 6. This CDR3 reads CASSSDRDPQPQHF. DNA for the CDR3: TGTGCCAGCAGTTCAGACAGGGACCCTCAGCCCCAGCATTTT.

Only one count was recorded for this clone. CDR3 DNA sequence: TGTGCCAGCAGCTTCGACACTGAAGCTTTCTTT. Translated, it gives CASSFDTEAFF. The chain uses TRBV7-9 and TRBJ1-1, with unresolved D. The V end was cut by 3 bases, the J end by 3 bases, with 2 bases between. The CDR3 runs to 11 residues. Germline CDR1 reads SEHNR; CDR2 reads FQNEAQ (reference sequence). The variable domain in full, with the rest retrieved from reference TRBV7-9 and TRBJ1-1, is DTGVSQNPRHKITKRGQNVTFRCDPISEHNRLYWYRQTLGQGPEFLTYFQNEAQLEKSRLLSDRFSAERPKGSFSTLEIQRTEQGDSAMYLCASSFDTEAFFGQGTRLTVV.

J is TRBJ2-3 and V is TRBV24-1; no clear D. Germline V gene sequence: CDR1 KGHDR, CDR2 SFDVKD. The CDR3 spans 16 residues. V was trimmed by 4 bases and J by 0 bases, leaving 13 bases between them. DNA of the CDR3: TGTGCCACCAGTGACCGACAAACCGCTAGCACAGATACGCAGTATTTT. Translated: CATSDRQTASTDTQYF.

The chain recombines TRBV9 with TRBJ1-1, with a possible D match to TRBD1 (5 bases). Deletions cut 0 bases from V and 0 bases from J, with 9 bases between. The CDR3 is 15 amino acids. Germline CDR1 and CDR2: SGDLS and YYNGEE. This chain's CDR3 is CASSVVPDMNTEAFF. In nucleotides, the CDR3 is TGTGCCAGCAGCGTAGTTCCGGACATGAACACTGAAGCTTTCTTT.

This clone was seen once. The chain joins TRBV7-8 to TRBJ2-5, with 7 bases identical to TRBD2. Germline loops: CDR1 SGHVS, CDR2 FQNEAQ. The CDR3 spans 15 residues. V gave up 1 base and J gave up 2 bases; unmatched junction bases: 4. In DNA, the CDR3 is TGTGCCAGCAGCTTAGTATCGGGACTACAAGAGACCCAGTACTTC. Protein sequence: CASSLVSGLQETQYF.

The chain couples TRBV29-1 to TRBJ2-2; D not certain. Germline CDR1 and CDR2: SQVTM and ANQGSEA. The CDR3 covers 13 residues. V lost 1 base and J lost 2, with 5 bases in between. This CDR3 is CSVEGGNTGELFF. The CDR3 DNA follows: TGCAGCGTTGAAGGCGGAAACACCGGGGAGCTGTTTTTT.

The chain combines TRBV10-3 with TRBJ2-2; 7 positions match TRBD1. J gave up 7 bases and V 6 bases, and 8 bases lay outside the gene matches. Germline V CDR1 and CDR2: ENHRY, SYGVKD. This CDR3 is 14 amino acids long. CDR3 coding DNA: TGTGCCATCAGGCTCGACAGGGTGAACGGGGAGCTGTTTTTT. Translating gives CAIRLDRVNGELFF.

This clone was detected only once. The V gene is TRBV11-2, the J gene TRBJ2-7, with TRBD2 as a possible D gene (5 bases). Germline V lookup: CDR1 SGHAT, CDR2 FQNNGV. The V gene lost 5 bases and the J gene lost 0 bases, with 20 bases spanning the gap. The CDR3 is 17 residues long. Here the CDR3 DNA reads TGTGCCAGCAGCGGAGGCTCTTCGCGGGTCTTCTCCTACGAGCAGTACTTC. Protein: CASSGGSSRVFSYEQYF.

The V and J genes are TRBV7-2 and TRBJ1-2; D is perhaps TRBD1 (5 bases). The CDR3 extends over 13 amino acids. The germline gives CDR1 SGHTA, CDR2 FQGNSA. Deletions cut 4 bases from V and 8 bases from J, with 14 bases between. DNA for the CDR3: TGTGCCAGCAGCTCAGCCGGGGGTTCGGGCTACACCTTC. As protein: CASSSAGGSGYTF. Full variable domain (rest looked up from reference TRBV7-2 and TRBJ1-2): GAGVSQSPSNKVTEKGKDVELRCDPISGHTALYWYRQSLGQGLEFLIYFQGNSAPDKSGLPSDRFSAERTGGSVSTLTIQRTQQEDSAVYLCASSSAGGSGYTFGSGTRLTVV.

This clone was counted once. CDR3 loop: CATSTGTKTSDTQYF. CDR3 nucleotides: TGTGCCACCAGCACCGGGACTAAGACTTCAGATACGCAGTATTTT. The rearrangement links TRBV15 to TRBJ2-3; 7 bases align to TRBD2. V shed 4 bases and J 4 bases; nucleotides not matched to a gene: 8. The CDR3 is 15 residues long. Germline CDR1 and CDR2: LNHNV and YYDKDF (reference sequence).

The chain couples TRBV7-9 to TRBJ1-1; maybe TRBD1 (6 bases). Germline V lookup: CDR1 SEHNR, CDR2 FQNEAQ (reference sequence). The CDR3 is made up of 13 amino acids. V dropped 4 bases and J dropped 4 bases, with 10 bases sitting between them. CDR3 DNA sequence: TGTGCCAGCAGCTCTGGGACAACCACTGAAGCTTTCTTT. Residues: CASSSGTTTEAFF. The entire variable domain, with the rest obtained from reference TRBV7-9 and TRBJ1-1, is as follows: DTGVSQNPRHKITKRGQNVTFRCDPISEHNRLYWYRQTLGQGPEFLTYFQNEAQLEKSRLLSDRFSAERPKGSFSTLEIQRTEQGDSAMYLCASSSGTTTEAFFGQGTRLTVV.

The chain couples TRBV7-9 to TRBJ2-5; D uncertain. From germline, CDR1 is SEHNR and CDR2 FQNEAQ (reference sequence). The CDR3 covers 14 residues. V lost 5 bases, J lost 2 bases, and 12 bases lay in between. The CDR3 spells CASSAPTVQETQYF. CDR3 in DNA: TGTGCCAGCAGCGCGCCGACTGTACAAGAGACCCAGTACTTC.

The V gene is TRBV7-6, the J gene TRBJ1-4; TRBD1 matches 9 bases. With V trimmed by 5 bases and J by 8 bases, 6 bases remained unmatched. The CDR3 contains 14 residues. In germline, CDR1 is SGHVS, CDR2 FNYEAQ. In DNA form, the CDR3 reads TGTGCCAGCAGCCGACAGGGGGTTGAAGAAAAACTGTTTTTT. Translated, it gives CASSRQGVEEKLFF.

The chain recombines TRBV11-2 with TRBJ1-3; D is possibly TRBD1 (5 bases). The CDR3 sequence is 14 residues long. Germline loops: CDR1 SGHAT, CDR2 FQNNGV. V was clipped by 5 bases and J by 3 bases, with 11 bases between them. As DNA, the CDR3 is TGTGCCAGCAGCCCCAGGGTCGGTGGAAACACCATATATTTT. This sequence encodes CASSPRVGGNTIYF.

The chain recombines TRBV10-2 with TRBJ2-7; possible D gene TRBD1, 5 bases. Germline CDR1 is WSHSY and CDR2 is SAAADI. V shed 6 bases and J shed 3 bases, with 15 bases lying between them. The CDR3 runs 14 residues. The CDR3 is CASSGHLNGYEQYF. The CDR3 DNA sequence: TGCGCCAGCAGCGGACACCTCAACGGCTACGAGCAGTACTTC.

The V call is TRBV7-9, the J call TRBJ2-6; no clear D. CDR3 size: 15 residues. V lost 2 bases, J lost 0 bases, and 5 bases lay in between. Germline-derived CDR1 and CDR2 are SEHNR and FQNEAQ (reference sequence). CDR3 amino acids: CASSLSFSGANVLTF. DNA for the CDR3: TGTGCCAGCAGCTTATCCTTCTCTGGGGCCAACGTCCTGACTTTC.

The chain recombines TRBV5-4 with TRBJ2-3; possibly TRBD1 for D (5 bases). Germline-derived CDR1 and CDR2 are SGHNT and YYREEE (reference sequence). The CDR3 sequence is 12 residues long. V was pared by 2 bases and J by 4 bases, with 5 bases between. The CDR3 loop reads CASSFRADTQYF. The CDR3 DNA reads as TGTGCCAGCAGCTTCAGGGCAGATACGCAGTATTTT.

The rearrangement joins TRBV2 to TRBJ1-2; 9 bases are shared with TRBD1. The V gene end was trimmed by 5 bases and the J gene end by 4 bases; junction bases not matched to a gene: 5. The V gene's germline CDR1 is SNHLY and CDR2 FYNNEI. The CDR3 covers 14 residues. CDR3 protein: CASSLYRGLYGYTF. CDR3 DNA sequence: TGTGCCAGCAGTTTGTACAGGGGGCTCTATGGCTACACCTTC.

The chain joins TRBV27 to TRBJ1-2, with TRBD1 matching over 8 bases. This CDR3 region has 14 residues. Germline CDR1 and CDR2: MNHEY and SMNVEV (reference sequence). Trimming took 2 bases from V and 6 from J; bases not matched to a gene: 5. Written as DNA, the CDR3 is TGTGCCAGCAGTTTAGGGAGGACAGGGAATGGCTACACCTTC. It encodes CASSLGRTGNGYTF.

This sequence joins TRBV5-1 and TRBJ1-5; TRBD1 matches 7 bases. Germline CDR1 SGHRS, CDR2 YFSETQ. The CDR3 length is 17 residues. After removal of 4 bases from V and 1 base from J, the junction contained 11 bases not matched to a gene. The CDR3 nucleotides read TGCGCCAGCAGCGCGGAACCCGGGACAGCCAGCAATCAGCCCCAGCATTTT. Translated: CASSAEPGTASNQPQHF.

The CDR3 protein is CASSYPGGTGELFF. CDR3 DNA: TGTGCCAGCAGTTACCCGGGGGGGACCGGGGAGCTGTTTTTT. The gene calls are TRBV6-5 and TRBJ2-2; 8 nucleotides agree with TRBD2. Trimming at V came to 2 bases and at J to 5 bases, leaving 1 base not matched to a gene. The CDR3 spans 14 residues. Germline V gene lookup returns CDR1 MNHEY and CDR2 SVGAGI.